This TCR beta chain is from a study of blood T cell repertoires in COVID-19 (dated by TCRdb to 2020 to 2022). In the study overall: Samples covering the acute and convalescent phases of COVID-19 were provided by collaborators in the United States, Italy and Spain. The sample metadata nearly always contained a de-identified subject ID, COVID-19 status, age in years and sex. Subjects who had been exposed to COVID-19, were actively infected with it, or had recovered from it provided the deeply sampled blood TCRbeta repertoires that made up the dataset. The prospective study material was composed of cDNA or gDNA derived from T cells, B-cell-depleted T cells, or PBMCs. HLA class I and class II types, where available, came from metadata supplied by the sample provider rather than from assay-based typing. Samples were obtained from the ongoing ImmuneRACE study (first 160 participants) and from over a thousand subjects provided by 6 global collaborators. The repertoires were released in a freely available public database meant as a resource for research on the immune response to SARS-CoV-2.

TCRbeta CDR3 regions were amplified from genomic DNA by means of the immunoSEQ Assay, a bias-controlled multiplex PCR. The authors' pipeline ran thus. Nucleated cell counts per sample were estimated from amplification of reference gene primers within the assay. To quantify the absolute abundance of each unique TCRbeta CDR3 rearrangement, sequence reads were collapsed and filtered. For each sample, productive Simpson clonality was calculated as the square root of Simpson's diversity index over productive rearrangements. TCRdb stores this immuneACCESS table with in-frame sequences only. Part of the clones is absent; in the studies checked, under half of the shortfall reflects unresolved V genes, and no reason is known for the rest. For V, J and clone size, that table is used; D and trimming come from the DNA. Present in this sample are about 98,000 clones, about 85% of which were seen just once. Around 10% of the sample comes from the top ten.

Whole blood was collected in K2EDTA tubes by collaborating institutions according to the institutions' own protocols. For TCRbeta analysis, collaborators shipped samples in one of three forms: frozen whole blood, isolated PBMCs, or DNA extracted from either of those sample types. What the work shows at the level of the full study, not this receptor alone: The amount of clinical and demographic metadata varied by source and participant and was provided uncurated.

From the cysteine through the phenylalanine, the CDR3 covers 14 amino acids. The entry retains the CDR3 DNA only, 42 bases that are in frame from base 1. Reading the germline V gene gives CDR1 SGHTA and CDR2 FQGNSA. V was cut back by 1 base and J by 2 bases, leaving a gap of 5 bases between them. A remark on this clone: There is no known antigen for this receptor. No per-base quality is available; no much larger clone lies one base away.

This TCR derives from a woman over 75 with acute or convalescent COVID-19. Material for sequencing was peripheral blood. The chain couples TRBV7-2 to TRBJ2-2; the D gene is not confidently resolved. The nucleotides are TGTGCCAGCAGCTTAGAACTAAACACCGGGGAGCTGTTTTTT. It translates to CASSLELNTGELFF.